This TCR beta chain comes out of a study of blood T cells in healthy people across ages. About this clonotype itself: Its antigen is unidentified. One junction end disagrees with the germline gene, perhaps due to a read error.

Using a J-beta primer mix together with a sample-barcoded 5' primer, a second PCR was run for about 6 to 12 cycles. TCRdb redid the calling of the 5' RACE reads with MiXCR, one entry per CDR3 protein. In the table there are some 1 million distinct CDR3 sequences, around 43% of which are singletons. Study-level points and caveats: Per million T cells, TCR beta diversity dropped roughly linearly as age increased. Diversity was estimated from one million T cells, and these estimates were considered underestimates.

The sample comprised blood. The receptor was isolated from a woman in her sixties or seventies in good health.

The CDR3 sequence is CASSVDRRTGWFF. CDR3 in DNA: TGTGCCAGCAGCGTAGATAGAAGGACAGGGTGGTTCTTC. The chain couples TRBV11-2 to TRBJ2-1, with 8 bases matching TRBD1. The germline CDR1 and CDR2 sequences are SGHAT and FQNNGV. The CDR3 has 13 amino acids.